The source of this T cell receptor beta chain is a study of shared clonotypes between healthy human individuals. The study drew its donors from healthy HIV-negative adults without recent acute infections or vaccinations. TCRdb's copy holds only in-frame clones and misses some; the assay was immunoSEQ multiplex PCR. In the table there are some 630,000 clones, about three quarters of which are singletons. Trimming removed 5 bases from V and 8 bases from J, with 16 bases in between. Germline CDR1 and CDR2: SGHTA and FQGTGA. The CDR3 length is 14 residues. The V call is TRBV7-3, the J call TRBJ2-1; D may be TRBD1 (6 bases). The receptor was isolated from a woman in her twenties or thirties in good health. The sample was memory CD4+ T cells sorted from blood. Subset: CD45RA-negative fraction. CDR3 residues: CASSPSSGADEQFF. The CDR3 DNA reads TGTGCCAGCAGCCCCTCATCAGGGGCCGATGAGCAGTTCTTC.